This T cell receptor beta chain comes out of a study of CD8+CD57+ T cells in acquired aplastic anemia. Investigators profiled TCR beta VDJ and CDR3 from genomic DNA template. Via MiXCR, TCRdb re-called the reads, giving one row per CDR3 protein. The sample gives 170,000 or so distinct CDR3 sequences, nearly 65% of which show up once; about 42% is in the top ten. The CDR3 contains 16 residues. Between the trimmed V and J ends, which lost 0 bases and 0 bases, there was a span of 11 bases. Germline CDR1 and CDR2: MGHDK and SYGVNS. It was patients with CD8+CD57+ cell expansion by flow cytometry who were chosen for sequencing.

The rearrangement joins TRBV25-1 to TRBJ2-5, with D possibly being TRBD1 (5 bases). The sequence came from a human donor with aplastic anemia. Sequencing used sorted CD4+, CD8+, or CD8+CD57+ T cells (not recorded which) from PBMCs. CDR3 residues: CASSEYMTAYQETQYF. CDR3 coding DNA: TGTGCCAGCAGTGAATATATGACAGCGTACCAAGAGACCCAGTACTTC.